The present entry profiles one TCR beta chain with its context. This sample was included in a study of OX40 agonist ivuxolimab in advanced cancers. For the study at large: Participants, 80% to 90% male, averaged around 60 years of age, ranging from about 20 to 80. Partial responses were recorded for three patients, including one with hepatocellular carcinoma and two with cutaneous melanoma.

Data came from immunoSEQ multiplex PCR; TCRdb stores just in-frame clones and leaves some out. The profile shows around 89,000 clones, roughly 90% of them singletons. Germline loops: CDR1 LNHDA, CDR2 SQIVND (reference sequence). Trimming took 3 bases from V and 2 from J, leaving 14 bases between them. There are 15 residues in the CDR3. The chain carries TRBV19 and TRBJ2-7, with D tentatively TRBD1 (6 bases). Sequencing was performed on CD4+ or CD8+ T cells sorted from blood, taken in a trial of the OX40 agonist ivuxolimab. The clonotype was recovered from an adult with an advanced solid tumor such as melanoma, head and neck, liver or kidney cancer. CDR3 in amino acids: CASSMGQLGTYEQYF. The CDR3, as DNA: TGTGCCAGTAGTATGGGACAACTAGGAACCTACGAGCAGTACTTC.